This entry features one T cell receptor beta chain sequence. Antigen: not known. All patients were untreated before thyroid surgery. The sample originates from a study of metastatic and nonmetastatic thyroid tumors. Turning to the study itself: Thyroid patients, malignant and benign, had repertoires compared across blood and tumor or nodule tissue.

The germline V gene has CDR1 SGHTA and CDR2 FQGTGA. The J segment lost 3 bases and the V segment lost 6 bases, leaving 8 bases of the junction unmatched. This CDR3 is built from 15 residues. Study-wide results and caveats: Significantly greater TCR beta diversity was reportedly found in malignant thyroid tumors than in benign nodules (in blood and tumor).

Source study methods: Construction of a distant-metastasis classifier for papillary thyroid cancer relied on CDR3 differences across clinicopathological groups. TCRdb ran MiXCR on the PCR reads. The V and J calls, along with clone size, are taken from TCRdb and not from the paper's own processing. The table has 5,500 to 6,000 clones, 25% seen once. The origin of this receptor is a male donor with papillary thyroid cancer or a benign thyroid nodule (not recorded which). Some clones in this sample may be carry-over from other donors' samples. The sample taken for sequencing was adjacent normal tissue. The rearrangement joins TRBV7-3 to TRBJ2-3, with TRBD2 matching over 8 bases. The CDR3 DNA follows: TGTGCCAGCAGGCTTACGGGAGGGGGGACAGATACGCAGTATTTT. Its translation is CASRLTGGGTDTQYF.